The 10 T cell receptor beta chains in this list originate from one sample, sequenced in a study of CD8 T cells in Susac syndrome. Reverse transcription of about 0.45 to 1 ug RNA was performed with random hexamers. MiXCR was run by TCRdb on the immunoSEQ multiplex PCR reads, yielding one entry per CDR3 protein. The sample yields about 130,000 distinct CDR3 sequences, roughly 96% seen once. The sample consisted of CD4+ T cells from PBMCs. The receptors were sampled from a human donor in good health.

The chain employs TRBV29-1 and TRBJ2-5; D assignment may be TRBD1 or TRBD2 (5 bases each). The CDR3 sequence is 10 residues long. Trimming took 7 bases from V and 4 from J, leaving 7 bases between them. CDR1 and CDR2 from the germline V gene are SQVTM and ANQGSEA. The CDR3 DNA sequence: TGCAGCGGAGGGGTAGAGACCCAGTACTTC. Amino acid sequence: CSGGVETQYF.

The chain is built from TRBV28 and TRBJ2-3; tentative D call: TRBD2 (5 bases). This CDR3 is built from 14 residues. V lost 2 bases to trimming and J lost 1 base, with 7 bases between them. The germline V gene encodes CDR1 MDHEN and CDR2 SYDVKM. The CDR3 is CASSLVGGTDTQYF. CDR3 DNA sequence: TGTGCCAGCAGTTTAGTCGGGGGCACAGATACGCAGTATTTT.

The V and J genes are TRBV6-5 and TRBJ2-7, with 8 bases identical to TRBD1. With 0 bases clipped from V and 9 bases from J, the junction kept 1 base outside the gene matches. There are 12 residues in the CDR3. Germline values: CDR1 MNHEY, CDR2 SVGAGI. In nucleotides, the CDR3 is TGTGCCAGCAGTTACTCGGGGACAGGGCAGTACTTC. Its protein is CASSYSGTGQYF.

The chain recombines TRBV15 with TRBJ2-1; 7 bases agree with TRBD2. V lost 4 bases, J lost 4 bases, and 7 bases stayed unmatched. The CDR3 has 15 residues. Germline CDR1 reads LNHNV; CDR2 reads YYDKDF (reference sequence). CDR3 protein: CATSTPGGRYNEQFF. CDR3 coding DNA: TGTGCCACCAGCACCCCCGGCGGGAGATACAATGAGCAGTTCTTC.

The chain has TRBV7-9 and TRBJ2-1, with TRBD1 matching over 9 bases. Germline CDR1 is SEHNR and CDR2 is FQNEAQ (reference sequence). This CDR3 region has 16 residues. With 3 bases clipped from V and 6 bases from J, the junction kept 9 bases outside the gene matches. The CDR3: CASSFRDRVLSNEQFF. DNA for the CDR3: TGTGCCAGCAGCTTCCGGGACAGGGTACTAAGCAATGAGCAGTTCTTC.

The chain couples TRBV12-3 or TRBV12-4 to TRBJ1-1; possibly TRBD1 for D (5 bases). The V gene lost 7 bases and the J gene lost 6 bases, with 15 bases spanning the gap. This CDR3 has 13 amino acids. The CDR3 loop is CASIWTGEAEAFF. For the CDR3, the DNA is TGTGCCAGCATTTGGACGGGGGAGGCTGAAGCTTTCTTT.

The chain carries TRBV2 and TRBJ1-5; D call uncertain. The length of the CDR3 is 15 residues. V shed 4 bases and J shed 3 bases, with 13 bases lying between them. CDR1 is SNHLY and CDR2 is FYNNEI in the germline V gene. The CDR3 DNA sequence: TGTGCCAGCAGTGCGGGGAGCATTAACAATCAGCCCCAGCATTTT. Amino acid sequence: CASSAGSINNQPQHF.

The V and J genes are TRBV3-1 and TRBJ2-7; 7 bases line up with TRBD1. With V trimmed by 3 bases and J by 0 bases, 5 bases remained unmatched. CDR1 is LGHDT, CDR2 YNNKEL, per germline (reference sequence). The CDR3 extends over 15 amino acids. The CDR3 spells CASSQATGSSYEQYF. The CDR3 region has the DNA TGTGCCAGCAGCCAGGCGACAGGGAGCTCCTACGAGCAGTACTTC.

The V and J genes are TRBV18 and TRBJ2-6, with D perhaps being TRBD1 or TRBD2 (10 bases each). V was pared by 3 bases and J by 0 bases, with 21 bases between. CDR1 is KGHSH, CDR2 LQKENI, per germline. This CDR3 comprises 20 residues. The CDR3, as DNA: TGTGCCAGCTCACCGGACAGGGGGACTAGCGTCAGCTCTGGGGCCAACGTCCTGACTTTC. Residues: CASSPDRGTSVSSGANVLTF.

This chain links TRBV6-2 or TRBV6-3 with TRBJ2-1, with D possibly matching TRBD2 (5 bases). V lost 7 bases and J lost 6, with 13 bases in between. Germline V gene sequence: CDR1 MNHEY, CDR2 SVGEGT. The CDR3 has 13 amino acids. For the CDR3, the DNA is TGTGCCAGCACCTACGCGGGTCCCAATGAGCAGTTCTTC. It yields the protein CASTYAGPNEQFF.